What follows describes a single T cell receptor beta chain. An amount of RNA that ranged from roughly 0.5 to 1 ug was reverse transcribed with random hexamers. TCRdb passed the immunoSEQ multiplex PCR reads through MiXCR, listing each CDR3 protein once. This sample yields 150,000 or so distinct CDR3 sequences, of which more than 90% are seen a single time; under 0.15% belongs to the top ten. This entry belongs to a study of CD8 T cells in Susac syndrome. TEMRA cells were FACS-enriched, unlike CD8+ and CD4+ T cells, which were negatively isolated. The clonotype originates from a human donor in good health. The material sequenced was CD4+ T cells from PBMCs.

The CDR3: CASSQEGGPRTNEQFF. In nucleotides, the CDR3 is TGCGCCAGCAGCCAAGAAGGCGGACCGAGGACGAATGAGCAGTTCTTC. This chain uses TRBV4-3 with TRBJ2-1; D is undetermined. V lost 0 bases to trimming and J lost 7 bases, with 16 bases between them. The germline V gene has CDR1 LGHNA and CDR2 YSLEER. The CDR3 runs to 16 residues.